What follows is one T cell receptor (beta chain) and its context. Its specificity is not known. One end of the junction fails to match germline, which may point to a read error. The V gene's germline CDR1 is KGHDR and CDR2 SFDVKD. This CDR3 is 12 amino acids long. Certain patients were not enrolled. These were patients with other autoimmune diseases, uncontrolled infections, pregnancy or lactation. Someone took the PBMCs out of approximately 10 ml of fresh peripheral blood. RNA transcripts served as template for amplifying TCR beta CDR3 sequences. First-round RT-PCR employed HTBI primers, with a second-round multiplex PCR after it. TCRdb recomputed calls from the multiplex PCR reads with MiXCR, one row per CDR3 protein. The data show around 600,000 distinct CDR3 sequences, over 40% seen once. The data were taken from a study of Graves' ophthalmopathy and Graves' hyperthyroidism. Study-level points and caveats: Detection in blood was also observed for most expanded thyroid clonotypes above 0.001 frequency.

Sequenced sample: peripheral blood. The chain is built from TRBV24-1 and TRBJ2-5, with D possibly matching TRBD2 (5 bases). This TCR was sampled from an adult man with Graves' ophthalmopathy. The CDR3 DNA sequence: TGTGCCACCAGTGATTTAGAGGGAGTGCCAAGGTTC. It yields the protein CATSDLEGVPRF.